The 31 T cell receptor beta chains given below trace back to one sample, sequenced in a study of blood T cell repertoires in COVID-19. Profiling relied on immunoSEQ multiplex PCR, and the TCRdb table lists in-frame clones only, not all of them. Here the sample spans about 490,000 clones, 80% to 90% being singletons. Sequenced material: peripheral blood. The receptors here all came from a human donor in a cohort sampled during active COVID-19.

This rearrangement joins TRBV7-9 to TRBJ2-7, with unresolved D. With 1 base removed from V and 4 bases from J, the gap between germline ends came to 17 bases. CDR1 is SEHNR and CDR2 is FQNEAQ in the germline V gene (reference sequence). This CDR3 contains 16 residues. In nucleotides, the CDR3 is TGTGCCAGCAGCTTAGAGCGCTCGTTCACCGGGTACGAGCAGTACTTC. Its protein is CASSLERSFTGYEQYF.

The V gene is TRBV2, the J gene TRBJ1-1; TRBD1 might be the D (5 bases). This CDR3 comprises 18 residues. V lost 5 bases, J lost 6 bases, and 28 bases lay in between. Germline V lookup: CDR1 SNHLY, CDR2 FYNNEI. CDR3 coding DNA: TGTGCCAGCAGTCTCAGGAGGGCAGAAGGGGCGAATGGTGCTGAAGCTTTCTTT. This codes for CASSLRRAEGANGAEAFF.

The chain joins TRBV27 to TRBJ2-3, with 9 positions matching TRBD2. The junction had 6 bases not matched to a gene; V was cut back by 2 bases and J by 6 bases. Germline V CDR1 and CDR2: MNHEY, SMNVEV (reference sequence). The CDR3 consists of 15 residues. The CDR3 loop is CASSLGGRARDTQYF. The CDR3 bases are TGTGCCAGCAGTTTAGGCGGGAGGGCCCGGGATACGCAGTATTTT.

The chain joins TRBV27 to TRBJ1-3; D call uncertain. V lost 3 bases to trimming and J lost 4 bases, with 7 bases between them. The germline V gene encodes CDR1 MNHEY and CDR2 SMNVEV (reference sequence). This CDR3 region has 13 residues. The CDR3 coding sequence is TGTGCCAGCAGTTTTTCGGGGGGAAACACCATATATTTT. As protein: CASSFSGGNTIYF.

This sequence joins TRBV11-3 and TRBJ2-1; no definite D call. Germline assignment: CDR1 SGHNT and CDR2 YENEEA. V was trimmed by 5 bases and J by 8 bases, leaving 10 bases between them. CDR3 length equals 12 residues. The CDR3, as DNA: TGTGCCAGCAGCATTTATCCCGATGAGCAGTTCTTC. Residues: CASSIYPDEQFF.

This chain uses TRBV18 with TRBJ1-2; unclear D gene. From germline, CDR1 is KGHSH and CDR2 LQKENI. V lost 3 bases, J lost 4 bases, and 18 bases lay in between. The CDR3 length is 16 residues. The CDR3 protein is CASSPPNHPYGYGYTF. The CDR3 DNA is TGTGCCAGCTCACCTCCCAACCACCCTTACGGCTATGGCTACACCTTC.

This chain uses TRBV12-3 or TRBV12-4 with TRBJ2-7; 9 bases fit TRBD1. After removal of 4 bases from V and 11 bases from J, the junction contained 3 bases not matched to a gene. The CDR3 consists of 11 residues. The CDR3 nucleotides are TGTGCCAGCAGTTCGGGGGACAGGGAGTACTTC. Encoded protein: CASSSGDREYF.

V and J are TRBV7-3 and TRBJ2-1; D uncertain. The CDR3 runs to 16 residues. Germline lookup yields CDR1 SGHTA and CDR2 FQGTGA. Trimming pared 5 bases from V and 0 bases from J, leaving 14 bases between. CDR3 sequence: CASSPQADSSYNEQFF. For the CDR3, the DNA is TGTGCCAGCAGCCCCCAGGCAGATAGCTCCTACAATGAGCAGTTCTTC.

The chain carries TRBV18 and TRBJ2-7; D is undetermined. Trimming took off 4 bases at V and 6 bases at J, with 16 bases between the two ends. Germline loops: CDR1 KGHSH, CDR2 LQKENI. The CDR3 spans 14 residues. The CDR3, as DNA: TGTGCCAGCTCACGAGGCGAAGGAACGGGCGAGCAGTACTTC. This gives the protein CASSRGEGTGEQYF.

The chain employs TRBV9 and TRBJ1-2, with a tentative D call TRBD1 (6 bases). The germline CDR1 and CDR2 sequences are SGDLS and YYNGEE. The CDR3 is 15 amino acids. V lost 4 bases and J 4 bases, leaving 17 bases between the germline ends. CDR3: CASSPVRDTLYGYTF. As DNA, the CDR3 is TGTGCCAGCAGCCCCGTTCGGGACACTCTCTATGGCTACACCTTC.

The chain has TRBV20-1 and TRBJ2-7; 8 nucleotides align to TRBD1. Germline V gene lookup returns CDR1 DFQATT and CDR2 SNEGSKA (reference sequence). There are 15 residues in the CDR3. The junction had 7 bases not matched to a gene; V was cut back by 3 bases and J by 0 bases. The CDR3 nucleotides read TGCAGTGCTAGTGGGGCAGGGGGCGACTCCTACGAGCAGTACTTC. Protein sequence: CSASGAGGDSYEQYF.

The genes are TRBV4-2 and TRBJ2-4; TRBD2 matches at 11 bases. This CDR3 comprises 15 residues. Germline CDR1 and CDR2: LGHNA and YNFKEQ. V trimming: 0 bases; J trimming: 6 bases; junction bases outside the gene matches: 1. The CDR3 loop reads CASSQDSGRGNIQYF. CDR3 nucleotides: TGTGCCAGCAGCCAAGATAGCGGGAGGGGAAACATTCAGTACTTC.

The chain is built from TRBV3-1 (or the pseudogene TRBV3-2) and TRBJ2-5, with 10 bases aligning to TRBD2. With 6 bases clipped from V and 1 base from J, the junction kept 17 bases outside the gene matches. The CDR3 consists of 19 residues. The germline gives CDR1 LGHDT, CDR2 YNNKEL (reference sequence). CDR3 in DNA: TGTGCCAGCAGTCGCGCTTACCCACGGACTAGCGGAGCCCAAGAGACCCAGTACTTC. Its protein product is CASSRAYPRTSGAQETQYF.

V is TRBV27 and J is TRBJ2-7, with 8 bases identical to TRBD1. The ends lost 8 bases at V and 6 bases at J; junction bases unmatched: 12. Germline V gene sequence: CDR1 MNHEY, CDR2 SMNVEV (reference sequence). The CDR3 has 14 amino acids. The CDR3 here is CASAEGTGGVEQYF. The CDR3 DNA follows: TGTGCCAGCGCCGAAGGCACAGGGGGAGTCGAGCAGTACTTC.

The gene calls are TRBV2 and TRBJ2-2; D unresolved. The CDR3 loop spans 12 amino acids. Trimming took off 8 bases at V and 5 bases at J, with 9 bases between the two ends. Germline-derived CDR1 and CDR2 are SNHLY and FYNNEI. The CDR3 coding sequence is TGTGCCAGCCATTTAGAGACCGGGGAGCTGTTTTTT. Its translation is CASHLETGELFF.

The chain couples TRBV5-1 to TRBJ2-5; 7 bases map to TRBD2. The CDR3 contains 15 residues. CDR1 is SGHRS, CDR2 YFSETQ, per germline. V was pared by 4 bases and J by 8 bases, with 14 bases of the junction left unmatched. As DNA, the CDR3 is TGCGCCAGCAGCCCGGGGAGGGGAGGTATGAGAACCCAGTACTTC. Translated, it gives CASSPGRGGMRTQYF.

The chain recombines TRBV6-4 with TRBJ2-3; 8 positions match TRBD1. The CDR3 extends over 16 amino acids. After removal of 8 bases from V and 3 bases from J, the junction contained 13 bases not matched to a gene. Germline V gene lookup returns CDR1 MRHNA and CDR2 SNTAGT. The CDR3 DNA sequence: TGTGCCAGCGGAAAGGGAGACAGGGGAAAGACAGATACGCAGTATTTT. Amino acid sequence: CASGKGDRGKTDTQYF.

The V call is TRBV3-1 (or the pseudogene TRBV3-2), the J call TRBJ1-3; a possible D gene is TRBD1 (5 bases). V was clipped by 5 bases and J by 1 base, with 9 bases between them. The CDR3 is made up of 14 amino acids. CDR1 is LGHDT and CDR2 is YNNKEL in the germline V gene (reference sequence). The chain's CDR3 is CASSFRASGNTIYF. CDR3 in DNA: TGTGCCAGCAGCTTCAGGGCGTCTGGAAACACCATATATTTT.

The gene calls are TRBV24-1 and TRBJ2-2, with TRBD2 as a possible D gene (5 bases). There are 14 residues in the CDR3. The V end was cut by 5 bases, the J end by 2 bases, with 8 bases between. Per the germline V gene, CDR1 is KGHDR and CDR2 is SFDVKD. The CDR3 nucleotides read TGTGCCACCAGTGCGGGATTTAACACCGGGGAGCTGTTTTTT. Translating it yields CATSAGFNTGELFF.

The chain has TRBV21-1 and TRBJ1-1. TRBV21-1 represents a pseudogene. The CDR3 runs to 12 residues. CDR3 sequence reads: CASSKRGTEAFF. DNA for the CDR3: TGTGCCAGCAGCAAACGGGGCACTGAAGCTTTCTTT.

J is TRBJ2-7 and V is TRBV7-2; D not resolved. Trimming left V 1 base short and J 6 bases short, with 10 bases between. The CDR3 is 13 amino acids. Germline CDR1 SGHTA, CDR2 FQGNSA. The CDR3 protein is CASSLDYGGEQYF. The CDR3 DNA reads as TGTGCCAGCAGCTTAGACTACGGCGGCGAGCAGTACTTC.

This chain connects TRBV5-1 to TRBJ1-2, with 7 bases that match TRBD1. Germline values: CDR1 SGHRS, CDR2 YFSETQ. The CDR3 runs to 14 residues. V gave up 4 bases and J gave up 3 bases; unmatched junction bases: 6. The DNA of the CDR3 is TGCGCCAGCAGCAAAGGACAGGCGGACTATGGCTACACCTTC. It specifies CASSKGQADYGYTF.

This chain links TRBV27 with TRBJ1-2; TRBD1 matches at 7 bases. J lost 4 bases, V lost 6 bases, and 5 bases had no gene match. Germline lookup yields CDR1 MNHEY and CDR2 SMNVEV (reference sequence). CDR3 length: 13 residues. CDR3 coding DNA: TGTGCCAGCAGCCGACAGGGTCCCTATGGCTACACCTTC. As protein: CASSRQGPYGYTF.

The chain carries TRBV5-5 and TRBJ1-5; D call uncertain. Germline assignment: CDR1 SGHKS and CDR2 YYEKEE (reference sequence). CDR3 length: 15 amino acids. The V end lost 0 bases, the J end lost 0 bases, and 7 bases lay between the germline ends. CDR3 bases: TGTGCCAGCAGCTTGGGGCCTGTTAGCAATCAGCCCCAGCATTTT. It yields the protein CASSLGPVSNQPQHF. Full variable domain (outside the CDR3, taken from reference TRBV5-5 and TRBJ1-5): DAGVTQSPTHLIKTRGQQVTLRCSPISGHKSVSWYQQVLGQGPQFIFQYYEKEERGRGNFPDRFSARQFPNYSSELNVNALLLGDSALYLCASSLGPVSNQPQHFGDGTRLSIL.

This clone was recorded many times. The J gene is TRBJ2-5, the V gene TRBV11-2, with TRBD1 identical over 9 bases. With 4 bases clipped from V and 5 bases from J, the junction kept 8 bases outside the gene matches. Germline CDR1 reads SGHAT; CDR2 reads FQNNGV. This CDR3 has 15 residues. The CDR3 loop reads CASSSYRGRGETQYF. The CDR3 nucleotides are TGTGCCAGCAGCTCGTACAGGGGGCGAGGGGAGACCCAGTACTTC.

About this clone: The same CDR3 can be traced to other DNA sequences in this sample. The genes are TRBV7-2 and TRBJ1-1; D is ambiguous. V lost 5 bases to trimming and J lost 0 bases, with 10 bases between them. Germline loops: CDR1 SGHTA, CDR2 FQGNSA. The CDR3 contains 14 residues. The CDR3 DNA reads TGTGCCAGCAGCCCTGGCGGGGTGAACACTGAAGCTTTCTTT. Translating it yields CASSPGGVNTEAFF.

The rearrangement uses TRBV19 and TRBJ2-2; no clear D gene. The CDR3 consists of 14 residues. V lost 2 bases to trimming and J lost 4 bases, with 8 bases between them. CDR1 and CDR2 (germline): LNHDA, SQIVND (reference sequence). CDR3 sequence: CASSISYGTGELFF. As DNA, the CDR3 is TGTGCCAGTAGTATATCCTACGGCACCGGGGAGCTGTTTTTT.

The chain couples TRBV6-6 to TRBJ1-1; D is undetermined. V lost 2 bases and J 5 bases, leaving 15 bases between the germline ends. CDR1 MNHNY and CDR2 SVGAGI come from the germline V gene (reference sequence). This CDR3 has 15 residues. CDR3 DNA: TGTGCCAGCAGTTACGGTGCGGCACCGAGGACTGAAGCTTTCTTT. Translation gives CASSYGAAPRTEAFF.

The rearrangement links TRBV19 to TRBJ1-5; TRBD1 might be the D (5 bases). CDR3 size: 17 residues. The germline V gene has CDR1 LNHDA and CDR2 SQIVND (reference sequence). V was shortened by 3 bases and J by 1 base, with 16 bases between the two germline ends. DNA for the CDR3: TGTGCCAGTAGTATCCAATCGACAGCCTTGAGCAATCAGCCCCAGCATTTT. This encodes CASSIQSTALSNQPQHF.

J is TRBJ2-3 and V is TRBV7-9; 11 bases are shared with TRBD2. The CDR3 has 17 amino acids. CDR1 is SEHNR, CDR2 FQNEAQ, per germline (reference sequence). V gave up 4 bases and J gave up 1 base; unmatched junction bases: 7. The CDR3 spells CASSSALAGGRTDTQYF. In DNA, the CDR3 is TGTGCCAGCAGCTCCGCCCTAGCGGGAGGTCGCACAGATACGCAGTATTTT.

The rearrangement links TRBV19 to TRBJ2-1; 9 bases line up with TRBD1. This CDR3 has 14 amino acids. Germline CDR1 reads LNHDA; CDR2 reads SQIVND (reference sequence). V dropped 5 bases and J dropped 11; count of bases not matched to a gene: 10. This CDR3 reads CASSEIIGTGKQFF. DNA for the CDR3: TGTGCCAGTAGTGAGATTATAGGGACAGGGAAGCAGTTCTTC.